These T cell receptor beta chains were read from a single sample in a study of Graves' ophthalmopathy and Graves' hyperthyroidism. TCRdb itself ran the multiplex PCR reads through MiXCR, one entry per CDR3 protein. Found here are fewer than 400,000 distinct CDR3 sequences, around 18% of them singletons; the top ten hold around 1.5%. Material for sequencing was peripheral blood. The receptors shown here come from a young woman with Graves' ophthalmopathy. CDR3s include the opening cysteine and the closing phenylalanine or tryptophan. D genes are given only for firm matches. The listing skips clone size in some rows; elsewhere it reads once, few, many or a size class.

D gene	V gene	clone size	J gene	CDR3 protein	CDR3 DNA
NA	TRBV7-2	many	TRBJ2-2	CASSYRRAGQKLRELFF	TGTGCCAGCAGCTATCGTCGGGCGGGACAAAAATTGAGGGAGCTGTTTTTT
TRBD1	TRBV19	many	TRBJ1-6	CASSDRGQNSPLHF	TGTGCCAGTAGCGACAGGGGGCAGAATTCACCCCTCCACTTT
NA	TRBV4-1	NA	TRBJ1-1	CASSFEGVNTEAFF	TGCGCCAGCAGCTTCGAGGGGGTGAACACTGAAGCTTTCTTT
TRBD1	TRBV20-1	many	TRBJ2-5	CSALSPNTGERETQYF	TGCAGTGCTCTCTCGCCGAACACAGGGGAACGAGAGACCCAGTACTTC
NA	TRBV14	many	TRBJ2-7	CASSQDWGSEQYF	TGTGCCAGCAGCCAAGATTGGGGTTCCGAGCAGTACTTC
TRBD1	TRBV4-2	many	TRBJ2-5	CASSQDAWKGAETQYF	TGTGCCAGCAGCCAAGATGCGTGGAAGGGGGCAGAGACCCAGTACTTC
NA	TRBV4-3	few	TRBJ2-7	CASSQTTGPNSYEQYF	TGCGCCAGCAGCCAAACGACAGGCCCGAACTCCTACGAGCAGTACTTC
TRBD1	TRBV7-2	many	TRBJ2-5	CASSRNRGEETQYF	TGTGCCAGCAGCAGGAACAGGGGAGAAGAGACCCAGTACTTC
NA	TRBV28	many	TRBJ2-7	CASHPGGSLITYEQYF	TGTGCCAGCCACCCTGGGGGATCTCTGATAACCTACGAGCAGTACTTC
NA	TRBV11-2	few	TRBJ1-6	CASSLVLGGDSPLHF	TGTGCCAGCAGCTTAGTTCTAGGGGGGGACTCACCCCTCCACTTT
NA	TRBV6-1	NA	TRBJ2-7	CASVGAASYEQYF	TGTGCCAGCGTGGGGGCAGCCTCCTACGAGCAGTACTTC
NA	TRBV3-1	many	TRBJ2-7	CASSQSPGDSYEQYF	TGTGCCAGCAGCCAAAGTCCGGGGGACTCCTACGAGCAGTACTTC
NA	TRBV6-2/TRBV6-3	many	TRBJ2-5	CASSHHSGQETQYF	TGTGCCAGCAGTCACCACAGCGGGCAAGAGACCCAGTACTTC
TRBD1	TRBV18	NA	TRBJ2-5	CASSGVKGAKETQYF	TGTGCCAGCTCAGGTGTCAAGGGGGCTAAAGAGACCCAGTACTTC
NA	TRBV7-2	many	TRBJ2-7	CASSSILGEQYF	TGTGCCAGCAGCTCGATACTCGGAGAGCAGTACTTC
NA	TRBV30	many	TRBJ1-2	CAWRTGPWGYGYTF	TGTGCCTGGAGGACAGGCCCCTGGGGCTATGGCTACACCTTC
NA	TRBV24-1	many	TRBJ2-2	CATSDPTSGGPPNTGELFF	TGTGCCACCAGTGATCCAACGTCGGGCGGTCCACCGAACACCGGGGAGCTGTTTTTT
NA	TRBV10-3	many	TRBJ1-2	CAISESYQLRGGYTF	TGTGCCATCAGTGAGTCATATCAGCTTCGTGGGGGCTACACCTTC
NA	TRBV28	NA	TRBJ2-5	CASSPTLEERWETQYF	TGTGCCAGCAGTCCCACCCTTGAGGAGCGGTGGGAGACCCAGTACTTC
NA	TRBV12-5	many	TRBJ1-2	CASARDNYGYTF	TGTGCTAGTGCCAGGGATAACTATGGCTACACCTTC